One sample yielded the 12 T cell receptor beta chains listed below, sequenced in a study of blood T cell repertoires in COVID-19 (dated by TCRdb to about 2020). Libraries came from the immunoSEQ multiplex PCR assay. This is the immuneACCESS table as TCRdb keeps it, with only in-frame sequences that have V and J called. A part of the clones is gone; compared with another copy, unresolved V genes explain less than half, and the rest is unexplained. The sample table contains about 45,000 clones; only one count was recorded for roughly nine tenths of them. The ten top clones hold 6.2% of the sample. The material sequenced was peripheral blood. The receptors here all came from a human donor in a cohort sampled during active COVID-19.

The chain is built from TRBV12-5 and TRBJ1-2, with TRBD1 matching 10 bases. The CDR3 contains 17 residues. Germline assignment: CDR1 LGHNT and CDR2 FRNRAP. V trimming: 6 bases; J trimming: 3 bases; junction bases outside the gene matches: 13. CDR3: CASGQQKGTGVDYGYTF. CDR3 coding DNA: TGTGCTAGTGGACAGCAAAAAGGGACAGGGGTGGACTATGGCTACACCTTC.

J is TRBJ1-1 and V is TRBV5-1, with 7 bases aligning to TRBD1. Trimming cost V 4 bases and J 4 bases; bases outside gene matches: 4. CDR1 is SGHRS, CDR2 YFSETQ, per germline. The CDR3 runs 13 residues. The CDR3 reads CASSMRTGTEAFF. CDR3 nucleotide sequence: TGCGCCAGCAGCATGAGGACAGGCACTGAAGCTTTCTTT.

This clone was recorded only once. The CDR3 spells CAISGLAGVYEQYF. CDR3 sequence (DNA): TGTGCCATCAGTGGACTAGCGGGGGTCTACGAGCAGTACTTC. The chain is built from TRBV10-3 and TRBJ2-7; TRBD2 matches at 12 bases. Losses at the gene ends were 4 bases for V and 3 bases for J; bases not matched to a gene: 1. The germline CDR1 and CDR2 sequences are ENHRY and SYGVKD. CDR3 length: 14 amino acids.

This clone was observed a single time. The rearrangement uses TRBV3-1 (or the pseudogene TRBV3-2) and TRBJ1-2; 7 bases line up with TRBD1. The CDR3 spans 14 residues. Germline CDR1 reads LGHDT; CDR2 reads YNNKEL (reference sequence). The V gene end was trimmed by 6 bases and the J gene end by 6 bases; junction bases not matched to a gene: 10. This CDR3 is CASRNLGQDNGYTF. The CDR3 nucleotides are TGTGCCAGCAGAAACCTCGGACAGGATAATGGCTACACCTTC.

The J gene is TRBJ1-1, the V gene TRBV15, with a weak D call TRBD1 (5 bases). Trimming cost V 2 bases and J 12 bases, with 16 bases left between them. CDR1 is LNHNV and CDR2 is YYDKDF in the germline V gene (reference sequence). The CDR3 covers 13 residues. Written as DNA, the CDR3 is TGTGCCACCAGCAGATCTGGGGACTTGATGACTTTCTTT. Amino acid sequence: CATSRSGDLMTFF. The whole variable domain, filled in from reference TRBV15 and TRBJ1-1, reads DAMVIQNPRYQVTQFGKPVTLSCSQTLNHNVMYWYQQKSSQAPKLLFHYYDKDFNNEADTPDNFQSRRPNTSFCFLDIRSPGLGDTAMYLCATSRSGDLMTFFGQGTRLTVV.

The rearrangement joins TRBV19 to TRBJ2-7; 10 bases are shared with TRBD1. CDR3 length: 15 residues. CDR1 and CDR2 (germline): LNHDA, SQIVND (reference sequence). Trimming cost V 5 bases and J 2 bases; bases outside gene matches: 6. CDR3 protein: CASSHGTGDPYEQYF. Written as DNA, the CDR3 is TGTGCCAGTAGTCACGGGACAGGGGATCCCTACGAGCAGTACTTC.

This chain links TRBV5-1 with TRBJ2-7; D unresolved. Germline V CDR1 and CDR2: SGHRS, YFSETQ. The CDR3 contains 13 residues. V was clipped by 0 bases and J by 3 bases, with 7 bases between them. Written as DNA, the CDR3 is TGCGCCAGCAGCTTGGTAGCCGGCTACGAGCAGTACTTC. It encodes CASSLVAGYEQYF.

This chain uses TRBV2 with TRBJ2-2, with 9 bases aligning to TRBD1. This CDR3 spans 14 amino acids. The germline V gene has CDR1 SNHLY and CDR2 FYNNEI. With V trimmed by 8 bases and J by 1 base, 2 bases remained unmatched. The CDR3 loop is CASGGQGNTGELFF. The CDR3 nucleotides are TGTGCCAGCGGGGGACAGGGGAACACCGGGGAGCTGTTTTTT.

The CDR3 region is CASSMEATGPFNQPQHF. In nucleotides, the CDR3 is TGTGCCAGTAGTATGGAGGCGACAGGGCCCTTCAATCAGCCCCAGCATTTT. The chain joins TRBV19 to TRBJ1-5; the match to TRBD1 covers 7 bases. Unmatched junction bases numbered 11, after V lost 3 bases and J lost 3 bases. Per germline, CDR1 LNHDA and CDR2 SQIVND (reference sequence). This CDR3 contains 17 residues.

This clone was counted between two and nine times. The chain has TRBV30 and TRBJ2-6; a weak D match, TRBD1 (6 bases). This CDR3 has 16 residues. V was cut by 2 bases and J by 4 bases, with 15 bases left in between. Per germline, CDR1 GTSNPN and CDR2 SVGIG (reference sequence). CDR3 amino acids: CAWSKGGGLGANVLTF. The CDR3 nucleotides are TGTGCCTGGAGTAAAGGTGGGGGCTTAGGGGCCAACGTCCTGACTTTC.

This clone has a single count. V usage is TRBV7-9 and J usage is TRBJ2-2; a weak D match, TRBD2 (7 bases). With 2 bases removed from V and 5 bases from J, the gap between germline ends came to 15 bases. CDR1 SEHNR and CDR2 FQNEAQ come from the germline V gene (reference sequence). The CDR3 extends over 16 amino acids. The CDR3 protein is CASSLPPGEGTGELFF. The CDR3 bases are TGTGCCAGCAGCTTACCCCCAGGGGAGGGGACCGGGGAGCTGTTTTTT.

For this clone: Within the sample, other DNA sequences also encode this same CDR3. The chain has TRBV5-1 and TRBJ2-5; possible D gene TRBD1, 6 bases. V lost 3 bases, J lost 5 bases, and 8 bases lay in between. Germline CDR1 is SGHRS and CDR2 is YFSETQ. This CDR3 spans 12 amino acids. This CDR3 is CASSSQGETQYF. CDR3 in DNA: TGCGCCAGCAGCTCCCAGGGGGAGACCCAGTACTTC.